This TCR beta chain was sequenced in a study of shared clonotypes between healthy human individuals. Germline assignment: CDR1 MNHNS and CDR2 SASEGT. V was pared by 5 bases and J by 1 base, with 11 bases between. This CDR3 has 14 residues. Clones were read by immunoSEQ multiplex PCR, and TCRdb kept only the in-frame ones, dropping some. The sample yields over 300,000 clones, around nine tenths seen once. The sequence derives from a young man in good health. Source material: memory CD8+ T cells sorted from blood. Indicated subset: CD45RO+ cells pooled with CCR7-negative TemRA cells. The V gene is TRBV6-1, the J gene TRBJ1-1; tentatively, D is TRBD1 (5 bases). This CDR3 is CASSPRERNTEAFF. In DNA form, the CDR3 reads TGTGCCAGCAGTCCCAGGGAAAGGAACACTGAAGCTTTCTTT.